The sequence of this T cell receptor beta chain was determined in a study of early T cells in non-severe SARS-CoV-2 infection. At the level of the study: Bulk RNA taken from unsorted whole blood was sequenced, leaving chains unpaired.

The sample holds many counts of this clonotype. The library protocol tagged individual cDNA molecules with unique molecular identifiers. From the 5' RACE reads, TCRdb called clonotypes with MiXCR, one entry per CDR3 protein. This table holds some 67,000 distinct CDR3 sequences, 9% to 10% found once. V lost 5 bases and J lost 0; bases outside the gene matches: 4. Germline V gene data show CDR1 as SNHLY and CDR2 as FYNNEI. The CDR3 length is 15 residues. This specimen was whole blood, taken at baseline. The chain uses TRBV2 and TRBJ2-7; TRBD2 agrees at 10 bases. This clonotype originated in an adult who was a healthcare worker with PCR-confirmed SARS-CoV-2 infection or an uninfected control (not recorded which). This chain's CDR3 is CASSPGLAASYEQYF. In nucleotides, the CDR3 is TGTGCCAGCAGTCCTGGACTAGCGGCCTCCTACGAGCAGTACTTC.